This entry lists 25 T cell receptor beta chains sequenced from one sample in a study of shared clonotypes between healthy human individuals. Profiled with immunoSEQ multiplex PCR; TCRdb holds only in-frame clones, not every one. The data show about 2.3 million clones, more than 85% seen once. Sequences were obtained from naive CD4+ T cells from PBMCs. As to subset: CD45RA+ positively selected. Receptors originate from a man aged 18 to 29 in good health. Some clones in this sample may be carry-over from other donors' samples.

This chain links TRBV6-1 with TRBJ2-4; D may be TRBD2 (6 bases). The CDR3 totals 14 residues. V lost 1 base to trimming and J lost 4 bases, with 8 bases between them. CDR1 is MNHNS, CDR2 SASEGT, per germline. This chain's CDR3 is CASSEVAAKNIQYF. CDR3 nucleotide sequence: TGTGCCAGCAGTGAAGTAGCGGCGAAAAACATTCAGTACTTC.

The chain is built from TRBV6-6 and TRBJ2-7; maybe TRBD1 (5 bases). Trimming removed 4 bases at V and 0 bases at J, with 10 bases between. Germline V CDR1 and CDR2: MNHNY, SVGAGI (reference sequence). The CDR3 is 14 amino acids. The CDR3 here is CASSFRQTSYEQYF. CDR3 nucleotides: TGTGCCAGCAGTTTTCGACAGACCTCCTACGAGCAGTACTTC.

The chain links TRBV10-3 to TRBJ2-7; D might be TRBD1 (5 bases). This CDR3 is 12 amino acids long. Per germline, CDR1 ENHRY and CDR2 SYGVKD. The ends were cut back, 11 bases at V and 5 bases at J, with 16 bases in the middle. This chain's CDR3 is CAAQGNADEQYF. CDR3 DNA: TGTGCCGCGCAGGGTAATGCCGACGAGCAGTACTTC.

The V call is TRBV9, the J call TRBJ2-3, with D possibly matching TRBD2 (5 bases). CDR3 size: 14 residues. The germline V and J ends were trimmed by 0 bases and 4 bases, with 9 bases remaining between them. Germline values: CDR1 SGDLS, CDR2 YYNGEE. The CDR3 is CASSVGGSPDTQYF. CDR3 coding DNA: TGTGCCAGCAGCGTAGGAGGGTCCCCAGATACGCAGTATTTT.

The genes are TRBV6-1 and TRBJ2-7; 7 bases line up with TRBD1. Germline lookup yields CDR1 MNHNS and CDR2 SASEGT. The CDR3 covers 11 residues. The V segment lost 7 bases and the J segment 9 bases; nucleotides outside the gene matches: 6. The CDR3 loop reads CASTVGQVQYF. The CDR3 DNA reads TGTGCCAGCACGGTAGGACAGGTGCAGTACTTC.

The rearrangement uses TRBV5-6 and TRBJ1-4, with 8 bases lining up with TRBD1. CDR1 SGHDT and CDR2 YYEEEE come from the germline V gene. The CDR3 loop spans 16 amino acids. The J segment lost 3 bases and the V segment lost 4 bases, leaving 8 bases of the junction unmatched. CDR3 amino acids: CASSPSGGAANEKLFF. The CDR3, as DNA: TGTGCCAGCAGCCCCTCAGGGGGCGCGGCTAATGAAAAACTGTTTTTT.

The genes are TRBV9 and TRBJ2-3; 7 positions agree with TRBD1. V lost 3 bases to trimming and J lost 4 bases; unmatched junction nucleotides: 17. CDR1 is SGDLS, CDR2 YYNGEE, per germline. The CDR3 runs to 18 residues. CDR3 protein: CASSARPTGEKFADTQYF. For the CDR3, the DNA is TGTGCCAGCAGCGCGAGACCCACAGGGGAGAAGTTTGCAGATACGCAGTATTTT.

The chain joins TRBV6-1 to TRBJ2-7, with a weak D call TRBD1 (6 bases). The CDR3 sequence is 13 residues long. The germline gives CDR1 MNHNS, CDR2 SASEGT. Deletions cut 7 bases from V and 4 bases from J, with 14 bases between. CDR3 sequence reads: CASNPGAVYEQYF. In DNA, the CDR3 is TGTGCCAGCAACCCAGGGGCCGTTTACGAGCAGTACTTC.

Here the CDR3 reads CASSPQGGVTHEQFF. Written as DNA, the CDR3 is TGCGCCAGCAGCCCCCAGGGGGGTGTGACCCATGAGCAGTTCTTC. V usage is TRBV5-1 and J usage is TRBJ2-1; D may be TRBD1 (7 bases). V lost 4 bases and J 8 bases, leaving 19 bases between the germline ends. This CDR3 has 15 amino acids. Germline loops: CDR1 SGHRS, CDR2 YFSETQ.

V and J are TRBV19 and TRBJ1-2; D is uncertain. Trimming took off 7 bases at V and 2 bases at J, with 8 bases between the two ends. Germline CDR1 LNHDA, CDR2 SQIVND (reference sequence). CDR3 size: 12 residues. CDR3 loop: CASKGWNYGYTF. The CDR3 bases are TGTGCCAGTAAGGGCTGGAACTATGGCTACACCTTC. The full variable domain, its missing parts supplied by reference TRBV19 and TRBJ1-2, is DGGITQSPKYLFRKEGQNVTLSCEQNLNHDAMYWYRQDPGQGLRLIYYSQIVNDFQKGDIAEGYSVSREKKESFPLTVTSAQKNPTAFYLCASKGWNYGYTFGSGTRLTVV.

This chain joins TRBV5-4 and TRBJ2-3, with 7 nucleotides matching TRBD1. V gave up 2 bases and J gave up 2 bases; unmatched junction bases: 5. CDR3 length: 15 amino acids. Germline values: CDR1 SGHNT, CDR2 YYREEE (reference sequence). CDR3 DNA: TGTGCCAGCAGCTTAACCGGGACAGCCACAGATACGCAGTATTTT. It specifies CASSLTGTATDTQYF.

The rearrangement uses TRBV5-4 and TRBJ1-1; tentatively, D is TRBD1 (5 bases). V gave up 3 bases and J gave up 0 bases, with 15 bases separating them. The CDR3 runs 16 residues. Looked up from germline, CDR1 is SGHNT and CDR2 is YYREEE (reference sequence). CDR3 nucleotides: TGTGCCAGCAGCTCGGGTGGGGCAGGACTGAACACTGAAGCTTTCTTT. Protein product: CASSSGGAGLNTEAFF.

This rearrangement joins TRBV28 to TRBJ1-1, with D unclear. The V gene lost 2 bases and the J gene lost 5 bases, with 6 bases spanning the gap. The CDR3 totals 12 residues. The V gene's germline CDR1 is MDHEN and CDR2 SYDVKM. CDR3 sequence reads: CASSLLQTEAFF. CDR3 coding DNA: TGTGCCAGCAGTTTACTGCAGACTGAAGCTTTCTTT.

The chain carries TRBV4-1 and TRBJ1-5; TRBD1 agrees at 7 bases. Looked up from germline, CDR1 is MGHRA and CDR2 is YSYEKL. V lost 2 bases and J lost 0; bases outside the gene matches: 13. This CDR3 region has 19 residues. The CDR3 DNA sequence: TGCGCCAGCAGCCAACCACGAAAGGGACAGATAATTAGCAATCAGCCCCAGCATTTT. Translating gives CASSQPRKGQIISNQPQHF.

The chain carries TRBV4-1 and TRBJ2-5, with 14 bases lining up with TRBD2. Trimming took 4 bases from V and 2 from J; bases not matched to a gene: 6. The CDR3 runs 17 residues. From germline, CDR1 is MGHRA and CDR2 YSYEKL. CDR3 nucleotides: TGCGCCAGCAGCCTGGGACTAGCGGGAGTGAGGCAAGAGACCCAGTACTTC. This codes for CASSLGLAGVRQETQYF.

In the case of this clone: Other nucleotide sequences in the sample specify the same CDR3. The V gene is TRBV5-1, the J gene TRBJ2-7; no reliable D call. The CDR3 covers 12 residues. Germline V gene sequence: CDR1 SGHRS, CDR2 YFSETQ. The germline V and J ends were trimmed by 0 bases and 5 bases, with 6 bases remaining between them. The CDR3 coding sequence is TGCGCCAGCAGCTTGGAAGGACACGAGCAGTACTTC. This encodes CASSLEGHEQYF.

Notes on this clone: The junction departs from the called germline gene at one end, perhaps through a read error. V usage is TRBV29-1 and J usage is TRBJ2-5; D possibly uses TRBD1 or TRBD2 (5 bases each). Looked up from germline, CDR1 is SQVTM and CDR2 is ANQGSEA. The CDR3 has 13 amino acids. This CDR3 reads CSAERGRQETQYF. Written as DNA, the CDR3 is TGCAGCGCTGAACGGGGCAGACAAGAGACCCAGTACTTC.

This chain uses TRBV28 with TRBJ2-1; 8 positions agree with TRBD2. Trimming cost V 3 bases and J 3 bases; bases outside gene matches: 7. Germline CDR1 is MDHEN and CDR2 is SYDVKM. CDR3 length: 16 residues. CDR3 bases: TGTGCCAGCAGTTTGACCCTCGCGGGAGGCTACAATGAGCAGTTCTTC. Protein: CASSLTLAGGYNEQFF.

Notes on this clone: The same CDR3 can be traced to other DNA sequences in this sample. The rearrangement links TRBV5-1 to TRBJ2-1; D not resolved. Germline values: CDR1 SGHRS, CDR2 YFSETQ. The CDR3 has 14 residues. The ends were cut back, 6 bases at V and 0 bases at J, with 10 bases in the middle. CDR3 sequence (DNA): TGCGCCAGCACGGACCCTAGCTCCTACAATGAGCAGTTCTTC. Translated: CASTDPSSYNEQFF. Combining the CDR3 with reference TRBV5-1 and TRBJ2-1 gives the whole variable domain KAGVTQTPRYLIKTRGQQVTLSCSPISGHRSVSWYQQTPGQGLQFLFEYFSETQRNKGNFPGRFSGRQFSNSRSEMNVSTLELGDSALYLCASTDPSSYNEQFFGPGTRLTVL.

Turning to this clone: At the DNA level, this CDR3 is encoded by other sequences in the same sample as well. V usage is TRBV5-1 and J usage is TRBJ1-5; TRBD1 might be the D (6 bases). Germline V gene data show CDR1 as SGHRS and CDR2 as YFSETQ. The CDR3 is made up of 14 amino acids. V lost 4 bases and J lost 6, with 14 bases in between. The chain's CDR3 is CASSPQGLGQPQHF. DNA for the CDR3: TGCGCCAGCAGCCCTCAGGGGCTTGGTCAGCCCCAGCATTTT. Full variable domain (missing parts from reference TRBV5-1 and TRBJ1-5): KAGVTQTPRYLIKTRGQQVTLSCSPISGHRSVSWYQQTPGQGLQFLFEYFSETQRNKGNFPGRFSGRQFSNSRSEMNVSTLELGDSALYLCASSPQGLGQPQHFGDGTRLSIL.

The chain joins TRBV2 to TRBJ2-2; possible D gene TRBD1, 6 bases. Germline V gene sequence: CDR1 SNHLY, CDR2 FYNNEI. CDR3 length: 13 residues. The V and J ends lost 6 bases and 6 bases respectively, with 11 bases between them. The CDR3 loop reads CASRGQLAGELFF. Written as DNA, the CDR3 is TGTGCCAGCAGAGGACAGTTAGCCGGGGAGCTGTTTTTT. The whole variable domain, remainder taken from reference TRBV2 and TRBJ2-2, is EPEVTQTPSHQVTQMGQEVILRCVPISNHLYFYWYRQILGQKVEFLVSFYNNEISEKSEIFDDQFSVERPDGSNFTLKIRSTKLEDSAMYFCASRGQLAGELFFGEGSRLTVL.

The chain has TRBV2 and TRBJ2-7, with 10 nucleotides matching TRBD1. The CDR3 has 16 amino acids. J lost 4 bases, V lost 3 bases, and 9 bases had no gene match. Looked up from germline, CDR1 is SNHLY and CDR2 is FYNNEI. The DNA for the CDR3 is TGTGCCAGCAGTGAGCGTCCGGACAGGGGGAGATACGAGCAGTACTTC. Encoded protein: CASSERPDRGRYEQYF.

The chain couples TRBV29-1 to TRBJ2-3; a weak D match, TRBD2 (5 bases). The germline V and J ends were trimmed by 3 bases and 3 bases, with 13 bases remaining between them. The CDR3 totals 14 residues. CDR1 is SQVTM and CDR2 is ANQGSEA in the germline V gene. Here the CDR3 reads CSVDSRRRTDTQYF. In DNA form, the CDR3 reads TGCAGCGTTGATTCCCGCCGGAGGACAGATACGCAGTATTTT.

The V and J genes are TRBV2 and TRBJ2-3, with a weak D call TRBD2 (7 bases). Trimming removed 6 bases at V and 6 bases at J, with 13 bases between. Germline V lookup: CDR1 SNHLY, CDR2 FYNNEI. CDR3 size: 13 residues. CDR3 protein: CASRSGGWDTQYF. The CDR3 DNA reads TGTGCCAGCAGGTCGGGGGGCTGGGATACGCAGTATTTT.

The V call is TRBV27, the J call TRBJ1-5; 9 positions agree with TRBD1. The trim removed 3 bases at V and 4 bases at J, leaving 7 bases unmatched. CDR3 length: 16 residues. CDR1 and CDR2 from the germline V gene are MNHEY and SMNVEV (reference sequence). CDR3 in DNA: TGTGCCAGCAGTTTCGTGGGACAGGGCTTGAATCAGCCCCAGCATTTT. It translates to CASSFVGQGLNQPQHF.